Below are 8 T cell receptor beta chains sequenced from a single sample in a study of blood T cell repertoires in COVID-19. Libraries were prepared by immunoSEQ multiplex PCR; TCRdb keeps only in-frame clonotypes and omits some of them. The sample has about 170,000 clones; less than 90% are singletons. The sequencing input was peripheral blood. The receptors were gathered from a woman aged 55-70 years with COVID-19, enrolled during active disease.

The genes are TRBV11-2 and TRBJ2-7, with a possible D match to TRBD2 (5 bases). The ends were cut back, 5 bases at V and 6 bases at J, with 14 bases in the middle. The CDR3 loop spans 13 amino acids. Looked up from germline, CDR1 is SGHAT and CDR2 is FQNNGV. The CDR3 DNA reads TGTGCCAGCAGCGTCCGGGATAATGGCGAGCAGTACTTC. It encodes CASSVRDNGEQYF.

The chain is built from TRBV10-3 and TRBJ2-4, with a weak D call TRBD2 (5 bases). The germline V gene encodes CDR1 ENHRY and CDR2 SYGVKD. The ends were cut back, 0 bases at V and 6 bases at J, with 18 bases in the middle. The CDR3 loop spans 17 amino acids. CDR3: CAISESGSGGGGNIQYF. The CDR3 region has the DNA TGTGCCATCAGTGAGTCAGGGAGCGGAGGCGGTGGAAACATTCAGTACTTC.

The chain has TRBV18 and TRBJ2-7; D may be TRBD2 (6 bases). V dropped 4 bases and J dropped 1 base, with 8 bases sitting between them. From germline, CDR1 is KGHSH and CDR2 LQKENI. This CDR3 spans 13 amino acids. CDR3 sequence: CASSRGLSYEQYF. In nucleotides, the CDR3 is TGTGCCAGCTCACGGGGACTGTCCTACGAGCAGTACTTC.

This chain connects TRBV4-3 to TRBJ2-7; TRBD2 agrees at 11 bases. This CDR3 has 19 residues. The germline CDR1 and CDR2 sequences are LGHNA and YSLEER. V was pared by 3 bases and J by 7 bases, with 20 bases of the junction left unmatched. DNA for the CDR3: TGCGCCAGCAGCCAGAATTCCGGGACTAGCGGATTTCTGGGGGGGGAGCAGTACTTC. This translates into CASSQNSGTSGFLGGEQYF.

The CDR3 protein is CSVNSGARGYTF. The CDR3 DNA follows: TGCAGCGTTAACTCAGGGGCACGGGGCTACACCTTC. This chain joins TRBV29-1 and TRBJ1-2; D might be TRBD1 (6 bases). V was clipped by 5 bases and J by 8 bases, with 15 bases between them. Germline V CDR1 and CDR2: SQVTM, ANQGSEA. This CDR3 has 12 residues.

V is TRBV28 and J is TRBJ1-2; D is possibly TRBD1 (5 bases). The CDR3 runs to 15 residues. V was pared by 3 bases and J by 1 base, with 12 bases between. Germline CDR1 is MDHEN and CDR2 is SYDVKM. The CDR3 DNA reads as TGTGCCAGCAGTTTTATTGGGCAGGGTAACTATGGCTACACCTTC. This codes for CASSFIGQGNYGYTF.

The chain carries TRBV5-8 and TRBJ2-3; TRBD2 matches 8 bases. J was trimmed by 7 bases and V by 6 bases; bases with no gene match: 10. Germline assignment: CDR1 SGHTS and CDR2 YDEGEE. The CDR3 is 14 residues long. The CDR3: CASKGQREWNTQYF. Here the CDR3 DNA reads TGTGCCAGCAAAGGGCAGCGGGAGTGGAATACGCAGTATTTT.

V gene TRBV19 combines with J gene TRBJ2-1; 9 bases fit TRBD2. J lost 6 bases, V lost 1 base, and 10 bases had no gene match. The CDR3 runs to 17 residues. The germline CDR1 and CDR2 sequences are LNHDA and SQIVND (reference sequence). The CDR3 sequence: CASSIGVGLATPNEQFF. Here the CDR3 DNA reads TGTGCCAGTAGTATAGGAGTGGGACTAGCCACACCCAATGAGCAGTTCTTC.